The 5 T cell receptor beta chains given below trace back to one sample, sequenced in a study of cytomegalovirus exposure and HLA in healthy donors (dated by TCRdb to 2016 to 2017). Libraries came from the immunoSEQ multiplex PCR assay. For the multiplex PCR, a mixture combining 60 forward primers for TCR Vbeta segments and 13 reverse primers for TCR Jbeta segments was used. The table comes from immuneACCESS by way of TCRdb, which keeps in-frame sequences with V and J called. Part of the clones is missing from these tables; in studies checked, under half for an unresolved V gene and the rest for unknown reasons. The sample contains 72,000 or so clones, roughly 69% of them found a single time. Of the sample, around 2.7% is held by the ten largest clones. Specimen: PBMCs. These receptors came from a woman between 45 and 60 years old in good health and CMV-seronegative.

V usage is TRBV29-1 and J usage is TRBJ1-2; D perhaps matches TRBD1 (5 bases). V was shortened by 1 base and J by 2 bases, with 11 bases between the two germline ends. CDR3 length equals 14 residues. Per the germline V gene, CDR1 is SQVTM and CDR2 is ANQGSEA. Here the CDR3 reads CSVEGYRSNYGYTF. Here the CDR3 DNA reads TGCAGCGTTGAAGGATACAGGAGCAACTATGGCTACACCTTC.

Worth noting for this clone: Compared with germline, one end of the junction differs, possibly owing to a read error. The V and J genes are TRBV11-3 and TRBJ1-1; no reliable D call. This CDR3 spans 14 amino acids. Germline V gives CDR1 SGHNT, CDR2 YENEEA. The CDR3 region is CASSLDSMNTEAFF. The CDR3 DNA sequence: TGTGCCAGCAGCCTAGATTCTATGAACACTGAAGCTTTCTTT.

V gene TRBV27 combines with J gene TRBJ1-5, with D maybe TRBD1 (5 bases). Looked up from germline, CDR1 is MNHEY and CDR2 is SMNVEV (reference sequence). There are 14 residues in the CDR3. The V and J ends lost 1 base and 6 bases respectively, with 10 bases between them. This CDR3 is CASSLYQGGQPQHF. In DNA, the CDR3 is TGTGCCAGCAGTTTATACCAGGGCGGTCAGCCCCAGCATTTT.

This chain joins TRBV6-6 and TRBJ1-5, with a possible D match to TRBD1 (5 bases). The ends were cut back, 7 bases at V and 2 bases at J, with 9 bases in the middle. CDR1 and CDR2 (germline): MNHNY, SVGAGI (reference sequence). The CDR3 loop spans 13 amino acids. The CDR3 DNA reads TGTGCCAGCAAAGGAGGGGGCAATCAGCCCCAGCATTTT. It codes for CASKGGGNQPQHF.

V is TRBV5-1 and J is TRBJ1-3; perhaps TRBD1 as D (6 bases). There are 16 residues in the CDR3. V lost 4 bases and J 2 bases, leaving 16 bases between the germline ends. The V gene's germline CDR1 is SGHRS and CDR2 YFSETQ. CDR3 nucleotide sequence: TGCGCCAGCAGCACGGACTCCTCAGGGGCTGGAAACACCATATATTTT. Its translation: CASSTDSSGAGNTIYF. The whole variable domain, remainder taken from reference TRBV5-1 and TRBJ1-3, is KAGVTQTPRYLIKTRGQQVTLSCSPISGHRSVSWYQQTPGQGLQFLFEYFSETQRNKGNFPGRFSGRQFSNSRSEMNVSTLELGDSALYLCASSTDSSGAGNTIYFGEGSWLTVV.